Given below is one T cell receptor (beta chain) in context. This sample was included in a study of blood T cell repertoires in COVID-19. This table comes from immunoSEQ multiplex PCR, and its TCRdb copy is limited to in-frame clones, with some not included. In the table there are a few hundred thousand clones, 70% to 90% of which are singletons. The ends were cut back, 2 bases at V and 2 bases at J, with 9 bases in the middle. Germline-derived CDR1 and CDR2 are MDHEN and SYDVKM. CDR3 length: 15 amino acids. The clonotype was recovered from a woman aged 40 to 50 who had recovered from COVID-19. Sequenced sample: PBMCs or T cells enriched from blood (not recorded which). The rearrangement joins TRBV28 to TRBJ1-4, with D maybe TRBD1 (6 bases). In nucleotides, the CDR3 is TGTGCCAGCAGTTTAACAGGGTTGACTAATGAAAAACTGTTTTTT. Amino acids: CASSLTGLTNEKLFF. The full variable domain, its missing parts supplied by reference TRBV28 and TRBJ1-4, is DVKVTQSSRYLVKRTGEKVFLECVQDMDHENMFWYRQDPGLGLRLIYFSYDVKMKEKGDIPEGYSVSREKKERFSLILESASTNQTSMYLCASSLTGLTNEKLFFGSGTQLSVL.